This T cell receptor beta chain was profiled in a study of response to subunit inactivated influenza vaccine. This clonotype was seen ten or more times. Its antigen is undetermined. Overall study findings and caveats: Few new T cells, the authors suggested, are recruited by each seasonal influenza vaccination.

Germline CDR1 and CDR2: SGHRS and YFSETQ. V shed 0 bases, J shed 4 bases, and the junction held 7 bases outside the gene matches. The CDR3 extends over 16 amino acids. TCRdb called the RT-PCR reads again in MiXCR, with one record for every CDR3 protein. The data contain 500,000 to 750,000 distinct CDR3 sequences, around 15% of them singletons. This receptor was identified in a man between 50 and 59 years old who received an inactivated influenza vaccine. The sequenced sample was PBMCs from blood, obtained 11 to 12 days after vaccination. The V call is TRBV5-1, the J call TRBJ2-7; 10 bases match TRBD2. In nucleotides, the CDR3 is TGCGCCAGCAGCTTGGGGACTAGCGGAGGGGGGTACGAGCAGTACTTC. It encodes CASSLGTSGGGYEQYF.